These 14 T cell receptor beta chains were all obtained from the same sample, sequenced in a study of blood T cell repertoires in COVID-19. Clones were read by immunoSEQ multiplex PCR, and TCRdb kept only the in-frame ones, dropping some. This table has 85,000 to 100,000 clones, 79% appearing once. The sample taken for sequencing was peripheral blood. Source of these receptors: a woman over 75 with active or convalescent COVID-19.

The chain employs TRBV9 and TRBJ2-4; TRBD2 matches 11 bases. Germline lookup yields CDR1 SGDLS and CDR2 YYNGEE. After removal of 2 bases from V and 3 bases from J, the junction contained 13 bases not matched to a gene. This CDR3 is 19 amino acids long. The CDR3 sequence is CASSVRDATSGRDKNIQYF. DNA of the CDR3: TGTGCCAGCAGCGTCCGGGACGCAACTAGCGGGAGAGACAAAAACATTCAGTACTTC.

This sequence joins TRBV5-5 and TRBJ2-5, with TRBD2 identical over 7 bases. Trimming at V came to 0 bases and at J to 4 bases, leaving 6 bases not matched to a gene. The CDR3 covers 15 residues. The germline V gene encodes CDR1 SGHKS and CDR2 YYEKEE (reference sequence). The CDR3 region is CASSLGGSEVETQYF. The CDR3 nucleotides read TGTGCCAGCAGCTTGGGCGGGAGTGAGGTAGAGACCCAGTACTTC.

This clone was seen only a few times. This chain joins TRBV29-1 and TRBJ1-2, with D perhaps TRBD1 (5 bases). Trimming took off 7 bases at V and 8 bases at J, with 23 bases between the two ends. The CDR3 has 14 residues. CDR1 is SQVTM and CDR2 is ANQGSEA in the germline V gene. The CDR3 nucleotides are TGCAGCGCCATAGGGGTGGTGGGTAATCTGGGCTACACCTTC. Residues: CSAIGVVGNLGYTF.

This chain uses TRBV7-3 with TRBJ2-2; 12 positions agree with TRBD2. Germline-derived CDR1 and CDR2 are SGHTA and FQGTGA. V dropped 1 base and J dropped 4; count of bases not matched to a gene: 10. The CDR3 loop spans 19 amino acids. In DNA form, the CDR3 reads TGTGCCAGCAGCTTAAATAGGCTAGCGGGAGGGCAGGGCACCGGGGAGCTGTTTTTT. Protein: CASSLNRLAGGQGTGELFF. Full variable domain (rest looked up from reference TRBV7-3 and TRBJ2-2): GAGVSQTPSNKVTEKGKYVELRCDPISGHTALYWYRQSLGQGPEFLIYFQGTGAADDSGLPNDRFFAVRPEGSVSTLKIQRTERGDSAVYLCASSLNRLAGGQGTGELFFGEGSRLTVL.

This sequence joins TRBV18 and TRBJ1-2; D is perhaps TRBD1 (5 bases). Germline V gene lookup returns CDR1 KGHSH and CDR2 LQKENI. Trimming left V 2 bases short and J 4 bases short, with 17 bases between. CDR3 length equals 16 residues. Written as DNA, the CDR3 is TGTGCCAGCTCACCAAACGCGGGGGAAGTGGGCTATGGCTACACCTTC. This translates into CASSPNAGEVGYGYTF.

The chain couples TRBV19 to TRBJ1-2, with D maybe TRBD1 (6 bases). The CDR3 has 14 residues. With 3 bases removed from V and 7 bases from J, the gap between germline ends came to 15 bases. In germline, CDR1 is LNHDA, CDR2 SQIVND (reference sequence). This CDR3 reads CASSIPQGFSGYTF. In DNA form, the CDR3 reads TGTGCCAGTAGTATTCCACAGGGTTTCTCTGGCTACACCTTC.

This chain links TRBV7-2 with TRBJ1-1; 10 bases align to TRBD1. Germline lookup yields CDR1 SGHTA and CDR2 FQGNSA. The CDR3 consists of 13 residues. With 3 bases clipped from V and 5 bases from J, the junction kept 0 bases outside the gene matches. In DNA form, the CDR3 reads TGTGCCAGCAGCTTGGGACAGGGGACTGAAGCTTTCTTT. It is translated as CASSLGQGTEAFF. Variable domain in full (rest from reference TRBV7-2 and TRBJ1-1): GAGVSQSPSNKVTEKGKDVELRCDPISGHTALYWYRQSLGQGLEFLIYFQGNSAPDKSGLPSDRFSAERTGGSVSTLTIQRTQQEDSAVYLCASSLGQGTEAFFGQGTRLTVV.

This chain links TRBV11-3 with TRBJ2-3; D is perhaps TRBD2 (6 bases). There are 16 residues in the CDR3. Germline V CDR1 and CDR2: SGHNT, YENEEA. V dropped 1 base and J dropped 4 bases, with 15 bases sitting between them. CDR3 nucleotide sequence: TGTGCCAGCAGCTTAGGGTCCGGGAGTGGGCCAGATACGCAGTATTTT. Translating it yields CASSLGSGSGPDTQYF.

The chain couples TRBV6-6 to TRBJ1-4, with 8 bases lining up with TRBD1. This CDR3 has 14 residues. J was trimmed by 8 bases and V by 5 bases; bases with no gene match: 7. Germline values: CDR1 MNHNY, CDR2 SVGAGI (reference sequence). CDR3 sequence: CASSGTGRVEKLFF. CDR3 sequence (DNA): TGTGCCAGCAGTGGGACAGGACGGGTCGAAAAACTGTTTTTT.

This clone was picked up one time. The rearrangement links TRBV4-2 to TRBJ2-3, with 12 positions matching TRBD2. This CDR3 is 20 amino acids long. The trim removed 5 bases at V and 2 bases at J, leaving 17 bases unmatched. Germline V lookup: CDR1 LGHNA, CDR2 YNFKEQ. CDR3: CASSTPGLAGPRNPTDTQYF. CDR3 coding DNA: TGTGCCAGCAGCACTCCGGGACTAGCGGGTCCCCGGAACCCCACAGATACGCAGTATTTT.

The chain has TRBV11-3 and TRBJ2-3; weak D call: TRBD1 (6 bases). Trimming took off 3 bases at V and 0 bases at J, with 10 bases between the two ends. There are 15 residues in the CDR3. The germline V gene has CDR1 SGHNT and CDR2 YENEEA. The CDR3 spells CASSFSGESTDTQYF. DNA for the CDR3: TGTGCCAGCAGCTTTTCAGGGGAAAGCACAGATACGCAGTATTTT.

This chain links TRBV20-1 with TRBJ2-7; D is uncertain. The V end lost 4 bases, the J end lost 3 bases, and 7 bases lay between the germline ends. Germline V gene sequence: CDR1 DFQATT, CDR2 SNEGSKA (reference sequence). The CDR3 sequence is 11 residues long. CDR3 residues: CSAIVGYEQYF. CDR3 coding DNA: TGCAGTGCTATAGTTGGCTACGAGCAGTACTTC.

V and J are TRBV5-1 and TRBJ2-5, with 12 bases matching TRBD1. Germline V gene sequence: CDR1 SGHRS, CDR2 YFSETQ. The CDR3 is 14 amino acids. Trimming at V came to 4 bases and at J to 5 bases, leaving 3 bases not matched to a gene. The CDR3 nucleotides read TGCGCCAGCAGCGGGGGACAGGGGGCGGAGACCCAGTACTTC. The encoded protein is CASSGGQGAETQYF.

The rearrangement joins TRBV4-1 to TRBJ2-1; a weak D match, TRBD1 (6 bases). The CDR3 has 17 amino acids. Germline CDR1 and CDR2: MGHRA and YSYEKL. The ends were cut back, 0 bases at V and 10 bases at J, with 22 bases in the middle. CDR3 sequence (DNA): TGCGCCAGCAGCCAAGATACCGGACAGCCTGAAACCCGAGAGCAGTTCTTC. Residues: CASSQDTGQPETREQFF.